The 25 T cell receptor beta chains below come from one sample, sequenced in a study of T cells in Graves' hyperthyroidism and ophthalmopathy. Amplification targeted TCR beta CDR3 regions from RNA transcripts. In the first-round RT-PCR of the TCR CDR3, the HTBI primer set was used. Via MiXCR, TCRdb re-called the multiplex PCR reads, giving one row per CDR3 protein. This table has about 59,000 distinct CDR3 sequences, 53% appearing once. The specimen was blood. All receptors derive from an older woman with Graves' ophthalmopathy.

This clonotype was detected many times. The CDR3 DNA follows: TGCGCCAGCAGCCTCGCCCGGGGAGAGCAGTACTTC. Protein: CASSLARGEQYF. The gene calls are TRBV4-1 and TRBJ2-7; weak D call: TRBD2 (5 bases). The CDR3 extends over 12 amino acids. V lost 4 bases to trimming and J lost 7 bases, with 11 bases between them. The germline CDR1 and CDR2 sequences are MGHRA and YSYEKL.

The chain uses TRBV20-1 and TRBJ2-7; D remains unclear. The CDR3 is made up of 14 amino acids. Germline V gene data show CDR1 as DFQATT and CDR2 as SNEGSKA (reference sequence). V was pared by 2 bases and J by 2 bases, with 13 bases between. The CDR3 sequence: CSARFQALPYEQYF. The CDR3 region has the DNA TGCAGTGCTAGATTTCAAGCGCTTCCCTACGAGCAGTACTTC.

The V call is TRBV20-1, the J call TRBJ2-7; 9 positions match TRBD1. The CDR3 length is 16 residues. Germline V gene data show CDR1 as DFQATT and CDR2 as SNEGSKA (reference sequence). The J segment lost 3 bases and the V segment lost 3 bases, leaving 12 bases of the junction unmatched. CDR3 in DNA: TGCAGTGCTAGCCCCGCGACAGGGGGAGGATTCTACGAGCAGTACTTC. Translated, it gives CSASPATGGGFYEQYF.

This clonotype was observed a single time. The V and J genes are TRBV5-4 and TRBJ1-2; D not certain. Germline-derived CDR1 and CDR2 are SGHNT and YYREEE (reference sequence). Deletions cut 5 bases from V and 2 bases from J, with 13 bases between. This CDR3 contains 14 residues. CDR3 region: CASRSMLVNYGYTF. CDR3 nucleotide sequence: TGTGCCAGCAGGTCGATGCTAGTGAACTATGGCTACACCTTC.

J is TRBJ2-1 and V is TRBV12-3 or TRBV12-4; D perhaps matches TRBD1 (5 bases). CDR3 length equals 16 residues. The V end was cut by 1 base, the J end by 2 bases, with 12 bases between. CDR3 in amino acids: CASSLEGVFTYNEQFF. CDR3 coding DNA: TGTGCCAGCAGTTTAGAAGGGGTATTTACCTACAATGAGCAGTTCTTC.

The chain carries TRBV6-5 and TRBJ1-6; 7 bases are a match to TRBD1. The germline gives CDR1 MNHEY, CDR2 SVGAGI. CDR3 length equals 14 residues. V shed 5 bases and J 9 bases; nucleotides not matched to a gene: 7. The CDR3, as DNA: TGTGCCAGCAGTATTACAGGGGAAAGTTCACCCCTCCACTTT. Translation: CASSITGESSPLHF.

The V gene is TRBV7-2, the J gene TRBJ2-7, with 13 nucleotides matching TRBD2. J was trimmed by 5 bases and V by 5 bases; bases with no gene match: 6. This CDR3 is 15 amino acids long. The germline gives CDR1 SGHTA, CDR2 FQGNSA. This CDR3 reads CASSLTGLAGNEQYF. CDR3 DNA sequence: TGTGCCAGCAGCCTGACGGGACTAGCGGGGAACGAGCAGTACTTC.

This clonotype was counted ten times or more. This may be a read error: a much more frequent sequence differs by one nucleotide. The rearrangement uses TRBV4-1 and TRBJ2-7; D gene ambiguous. The V gene lost 2 bases and the J gene lost 2 bases, with 10 bases spanning the gap. The CDR3 spans 14 residues. In germline, CDR1 is MGHRA, CDR2 YSYEKL. The CDR3 loop reads CASSQIINAYEQYF. CDR3 coding DNA: TGCGCCAGCAGCCAAATAATCAATGCCTACGAGCAGTACTTC.

V usage is TRBV20-1 and J usage is TRBJ1-1, with D hard to call. V dropped 0 bases and J dropped 7 bases, with 6 bases sitting between them. In germline, CDR1 is DFQATT, CDR2 SNEGSKA (reference sequence). The CDR3 loop spans 11 amino acids. The CDR3 spells CSARDPIEAFF. CDR3 DNA sequence: TGCAGTGCTAGAGATCCAATTGAAGCTTTCTTT.

This chain links TRBV3-1 with TRBJ2-5, with TRBD2 matching over 8 bases. Germline CDR1 LGHDT, CDR2 YNNKEL (reference sequence). The V gene end was trimmed by 3 bases and the J gene end by 1 base; junction bases not matched to a gene: 4. CDR3 size: 15 residues. CDR3 residues: CASSHREGLQETQYF. In nucleotides, the CDR3 is TGTGCCAGCAGCCATCGGGAGGGCCTCCAAGAGACCCAGTACTTC.

This clonotype appeared many times. The chain employs TRBV3-1 and TRBJ1-1; D gene uncertain. V was shortened by 7 bases and J by 7 bases, with 19 bases between the two germline ends. The CDR3 is 14 amino acids. The V gene's germline CDR1 is LGHDT and CDR2 YNNKEL (reference sequence). CDR3 coding DNA: TGTGCCAGCACGCTGCGAGCCAGTGGTCATGAAGCTTTCTTT. Amino acid sequence: CASTLRASGHEAFF.

V and J are TRBV2 and TRBJ2-3, with 12 bases lining up with TRBD2. The length of the CDR3 is 12 residues. Germline CDR1 SNHLY, CDR2 FYNNEI. Trimming took 8 bases from V and 8 from J; bases not matched to a gene: 2. In nucleotides, the CDR3 is TGTGCCAGCCTGGGACTAGCGGGTACGCAGTATTTT. It translates to CASLGLAGTQYF.

The chain is built from TRBV7-2 and TRBJ2-5; D uncertain. Germline lookup yields CDR1 SGHTA and CDR2 FQGNSA. CDR3 length: 15 residues. V gave up 0 bases and J gave up 8 bases, with 16 bases separating them. CDR3 amino acids: CASSLALNAGNTQYF. CDR3 in DNA: TGTGCCAGCAGCTTAGCGCTGAACGCTGGAAACACCCAGTACTTC.

This clonotype has ten or more counts. The chain uses TRBV5-1 and TRBJ2-2; 7 positions match TRBD1. CDR3 length: 14 residues. In germline, CDR1 is SGHRS, CDR2 YFSETQ. The J segment lost 6 bases and the V segment lost 4 bases, leaving 6 bases of the junction unmatched. The CDR3 bases are TGCGCCAGCAGCGCCCGGGACAGCGCCGGGGAGCTGTTTTTT. Its protein is CASSARDSAGELFF.

Worth noting for this clonotype: The junction shows a germline mismatch at one end, possibly a read error. V is TRBV7-2 and J is TRBJ2-1; 7 nucleotides align to TRBD1. The CDR3 is 14 residues long. The germline CDR1 and CDR2 sequences are SGHTA and FQGNSA. Here the CDR3 DNA reads TGTGCCAGCAGCAAGGGACAGTCCTACAATAAGCAGTTCTTC. As protein: CASSKGQSYNKQFF.

The table lists this clonotype with many counts. This chain joins TRBV13 and TRBJ2-2, with 9 bases lining up with TRBD2. Germline V gene lookup returns CDR1 PRHDT and CDR2 FYEKMQ (reference sequence). The ends lost 2 bases at V and 7 bases at J; junction bases unmatched: 5. CDR3 size: 15 residues. CDR3 region: CASSLRREGLGELFF. DNA of the CDR3: TGTGCCAGCAGCTTAAGGCGGGAGGGCCTCGGGGAGCTGTTTTTT. Complete variable domain (other parts from reference TRBV13 and TRBJ2-2): AAGVIQSPRHLIKEKRETATLKCYPIPRHDTVYWYQQGPGQDPQFLISFYEKMQSDKGSIPDRFSAQQFSDYHSELNMSSLELGDSALYFCASSLRREGLGELFFGEGSRLTVL.

This clonotype was found many times. This chain connects TRBV11-2 to TRBJ2-2; D unclear. V was shortened by 3 bases and J by 5 bases, with 13 bases between the two germline ends. The germline V gene encodes CDR1 SGHAT and CDR2 FQNNGV. CDR3 size: 15 residues. CDR3 bases: TGTGCCAGCAGCTTCGTCGGTAGTCGGACCGGGGAGCTGTTTTTT. This translates into CASSFVGSRTGELFF.

In this sample, this clonotype turned up many times. This chain connects TRBV11-3 to TRBJ2-1; D remains unclear. V was pared by 5 bases and J by 3 bases, with 14 bases between. The CDR3 contains 15 residues. Germline V gives CDR1 SGHNT, CDR2 YENEEA. CDR3 residues: CASSPKGGFYNEQFF. As DNA, the CDR3 is TGTGCCAGCAGCCCCAAAGGTGGTTTCTACAATGAGCAGTTCTTC. Together with reference TRBV11-3 and TRBJ2-1, the CDR3 gives the full variable domain: EAGVVQSPRYKIIEKKQPVAFWCNPISGHNTLYWYLQNLGQGPELLIRYENEEAVDDSQLPKDRFSAERLKGVDSTLKIQPAELGDSAVYLCASSPKGGFYNEQFFGPGTRLTVL.

V usage is TRBV20-1 and J usage is TRBJ2-7; D possibly corresponds to TRBD1 (7 bases). The CDR3 sequence is 16 residues long. Germline CDR1 is DFQATT and CDR2 is SNEGSKA (reference sequence). The V end was cut by 4 bases, the J end by 0 bases, with 19 bases between. CDR3 protein: CSATRDSTGISYEQYF. CDR3 coding DNA: TGCAGTGCTACCCGGGACTCGACAGGGATCTCCTACGAGCAGTACTTC.

The chain recombines TRBV20-1 with TRBJ1-2; D unclear. Between the trimmed V and J ends, which lost 8 bases and 1 base, there was a span of 11 bases. CDR1 is DFQATT and CDR2 is SNEGSKA in the germline V gene (reference sequence). The CDR3 is 12 residues long. The CDR3 loop reads CSLGWLNYGYTF. The CDR3 DNA follows: TGCAGTCTAGGTTGGCTTAACTATGGCTACACCTTC.

The J gene is TRBJ1-1, the V gene TRBV5-4; maybe TRBD1 (5 bases). Per the germline V gene, CDR1 is SGHNT and CDR2 is YYREEE (reference sequence). Deletions cut 4 bases from V and 5 bases from J, with 12 bases between. The CDR3 runs to 13 residues. In DNA, the CDR3 is TGTGCCAGCAGCGGGGGTGGAGGGACTGAAGCTTTCTTT. Its translation: CASSGGGGTEAFF.

Many counts were recorded for this clonotype. This CDR3 reads CASSYALSKLLSSRETQYF. The CDR3 DNA sequence: TGCGCCAGCAGCTATGCCCTGTCGAAGTTACTATCCAGCAGAGAGACCCAGTACTTC. The chain carries TRBV5-1 and TRBJ2-5; no clear D gene. The V end was cut by 3 bases, the J end by 4 bases, with 28 bases between. Germline V gene data show CDR1 as SGHRS and CDR2 as YFSETQ. This CDR3 has 19 residues. The full variable domain, its missing parts supplied by reference TRBV5-1 and TRBJ2-5, is KAGVTQTPRYLIKTRGQQVTLSCSPISGHRSVSWYQQTPGQGLQFLFEYFSETQRNKGNFPGRFSGRQFSNSRSEMNVSTLELGDSALYLCASSYALSKLLSSRETQYFGPGTRLLVL.

Note on this clonotype: An end of the junction differs from the germline gene, which may be a read error. V usage is TRBV6-1 and J usage is TRBJ2-5; 7 bases agree with TRBD1. The J call may be in error: the DNA end matches TRBJ2-1 better. Germline CDR1 reads MNHNS; CDR2 reads SASEGT. This CDR3 is 14 amino acids long. The CDR3 reads CASSEGQSRNEQFF. The CDR3 nucleotides read TGTGCTAGCAGTGAGGGACAGTCACGGAATGAGCAGTTCTTC.

This clonotype has ten or more counts. The gene calls are TRBV5-1 and TRBJ2-1; 7 bases are a match to TRBD2. From germline, CDR1 is SGHRS and CDR2 YFSETQ. There are 14 residues in the CDR3. V lost 2 bases and J lost 10; bases outside the gene matches: 9. CDR3 DNA sequence: TGCGCCAGCAGCTTATTGGCGGGGGAAGGAGAGCAGTTCTTC. It codes for CASSLLAGEGEQFF.

The chain joins TRBV7-9 to TRBJ1-1; a possible D gene is TRBD1 (6 bases). Germline V lookup: CDR1 SEHNR, CDR2 FQNEAQ (reference sequence). The CDR3 is 15 residues long. V shed 2 bases and J shed 1 base, with 11 bases lying between them. CDR3 bases: TGTGCCAGCAGCTTATTGGGACACACGAACACTGAAGCTTTCTTT. It codes for CASSLLGHTNTEAFF. Full variable domain (remainder filled in from reference TRBV7-9 and TRBJ1-1): DTGVSQNPRHKITKRGQNVTFRCDPISEHNRLYWYRQTLGQGPEFLTYFQNEAQLEKSRLLSDRFSAERPKGSFSTLEIQRTEQGDSAMYLCASSLLGHTNTEAFFGQGTRLTVV.